This TCR beta chain was documented in a study of blood T cell repertoires in COVID-19 (dated by TCRdb to 2019 to 2021). Regarding the research as a whole: Samples from collaborators originated in the United States, Italy and Spain and spanned both the acute and convalescent phases of COVID-19. The material from the prospective study consisted of cDNA or gDNA derived from T cells, B-cell-depleted T cells, or PBMCs. Subjects who had been exposed to COVID-19, were actively infected with it, or had recovered from it provided the deeply sampled blood TCRbeta repertoires that made up the dataset. A freely available public database, intended as a resource for researchers studying the immune response to SARS-CoV-2, is where the repertoires were released. Samples were obtained from the ongoing ImmuneRACE study (first 160 participants) and from some 1,300 subjects provided by 6 global collaborators. Sample metadata almost always included a de-identified subject ID, COVID-19 status, age in years and sex. Where HLA class I and class II types were available, the types were taken from metadata supplied by the sample provider, not from assay-based typing.

Regarding this clone: Its antigen target is currently unknown. Per-base quality was not reported, and no clone a single base away is much larger than it.

The germline V end is reduced by 0 bases and the J end by 4 bases; junction bases left unmatched: 5. Based on the germline V gene, the CDR1 and CDR2 sequences are SGHDT and YYEEEE. Including the terminal cysteine and phenylalanine, the CDR3 comprises 16 residues. The only DNA kept is the CDR3, 48 bases in frame from the first base. Broader findings and caveats from the paper: The amount of clinical and demographic metadata varied by source and participant and was provided uncurated.

TCRbeta CDR3 regions were amplified from genomic DNA using the immunoSEQ Assay, a bias-controlled multiplex PCR. In the paper's pipeline: The number of nucleated cells in each sample was estimated from the amplification of reference gene primers within the assay. Sequence reads were collapsed and filtered to measure the absolute abundance of every unique TCRbeta CDR3 rearrangement. For each sample, productive Simpson clonality was calculated as the square root of Simpson's diversity index over productive rearrangements. Here the immuneACCESS table is served through TCRdb, limited to in-frame sequences with V and J called. Missing clones are a known gap in these copies; in checked studies unresolved V genes cover under half, and the rest lacks a known reason. The V and J calls and clone size were taken over from that table, and D and trimming were inferred from the DNA. Present in this sample are about 220,000 clones, approximately 85% of which were seen just once. Approximately 5.6% of the sample lies in the top ten.

In Seattle, one collaborating source enrolled patients while the infection was active and tracked those patients longitudinally over the course of disease. Collaborating institutions collected whole blood in K2EDTA tubes following their own protocols. For TCRbeta analysis, collaborators shipped samples as frozen whole blood, isolated PBMCs, or DNA extracted from either of those sample types. This clonotype was sampled from a woman aged 70 to 79 with COVID-19, enrolled during active disease. The material sequenced was peripheral blood. The chain is made from TRBV5-6 and TRBJ2-7, with 12 bases matching TRBD2. The sequenced DNA is TGTGCCAGCAGCTTGGGCGCGACTAGCGGGAGATACGAGCAGTACTTC. Translated, it gives CASSLGATSGRYEQYF.